The subject of this entry is one T cell receptor (beta chain). The CDR3 has 14 amino acids. V was clipped by 4 bases and J by 6 bases, with 17 bases between them. Per the germline V gene, CDR1 is SGHRS and CDR2 is YFSETQ. These data are taken from a study of cytomegalovirus exposure and HLA in healthy donors. The PCR had 60 Vbeta and 13 Jbeta primers. Sequenced by immunoSEQ multiplex PCR; TCRdb stores in-frame clones only, minus some. Of over 150,000 clones listed, more than 70% are singletons. The chain links TRBV5-1 to TRBJ2-7, with D perhaps matching TRBD2 (7 bases). This TCR was recovered from a male donor in good health and CMV-seronegative. Sequenced input: PBMCs. CDR3 DNA: TGCGCCAGCAGCGGGCGGGGGCGCGATCTCGAGCAGTACTTC. Residues: CASSGRGRDLEQYF.